This entry lists 15 T cell receptor beta chains sequenced from one sample in a study of siplizumab effects on memory and regulatory T cells (dated by TCRdb to between 2018 and 2021). Libraries were built with the immunoSEQ multiplex PCR assay. What TCRdb holds here is the immuneACCESS table cut down to in-frame rearrangements. Part of the clones is not present; checked against another copy, under half of the missing clones reflect an unresolved V gene, and the others are unexplained. Across this sample there are about 50,000 clones, with about 97% seen only once. The top ten constitute approximately 0.6% of the sample. Sample: naive CD4+ T cells sorted from blood. Read against the paper, the sample's cell subset or site label means: unstimulated naive T cells. These receptors all come from a human donor in good health.

The V gene is TRBV10-3, the J gene TRBJ2-1; D gene ambiguous. This CDR3 has 12 amino acids. The germline gives CDR1 ENHRY, CDR2 SYGVKD. Trimming cost V 8 bases and J 0 bases, with 5 bases left between them. CDR3 amino acids: CAIASSYNEQFF. The DNA of the CDR3 is TGTGCCATCGCCAGCTCCTACAATGAGCAGTTCTTC.

The chain has TRBV5-1 and TRBJ1-6; D unclear. Germline V gene sequence: CDR1 SGHRS, CDR2 YFSETQ. Trimming removed 4 bases from V and 5 bases from J, with 10 bases in between. The CDR3 totals 14 residues. CDR3 region: CASSLDGNNSPLHF. The CDR3 DNA follows: TGCGCCAGCAGCCTTGACGGCAATAATTCACCCCTCCACTTT.

The chain uses TRBV6-1 and TRBJ1-2; 8 nucleotides line up with TRBD1. CDR1 is MNHNS and CDR2 is SASEGT in the germline V gene. V lost 6 bases and J lost 2; bases outside the gene matches: 2. The CDR3 has 13 amino acids. This CDR3 is CASSTGGNYGYTF. Written as DNA, the CDR3 is TGTGCCAGCAGCACAGGGGGGAACTATGGCTACACCTTC.

The rearrangement joins TRBV19 to TRBJ1-1; D is unresolved. Trimming took 5 bases from V and 8 from J, leaving 12 bases between them. The CDR3 extends over 12 amino acids. Germline V gives CDR1 LNHDA, CDR2 SQIVND (reference sequence). For the CDR3, the DNA is TGTGCCAGTAGTCCGTTCGAAGGGGAAGCTTTCTTT. Translating gives CASSPFEGEAFF. Looking up the rest from reference TRBV19 and TRBJ1-1 gives the full variable domain: DGGITQSPKYLFRKEGQNVTLSCEQNLNHDAMYWYRQDPGQGLRLIYYSQIVNDFQKGDIAEGYSVSREKKESFPLTVTSAQKNPTAFYLCASSPFEGEAFFGQGTRLTVV.

V usage is TRBV28 and J usage is TRBJ1-1; D is unclear. The CDR3 loop spans 13 amino acids. The germline V and J ends were trimmed by 6 bases and 1 base, with 9 bases remaining between them. The germline V gene encodes CDR1 MDHEN and CDR2 SYDVKM. CDR3 bases: TGTGCCAGCAGCCTTACAGAGAACACTGAAGCTTTCTTT. Translating gives CASSLTENTEAFF.

The chain has TRBV4-2 and TRBJ2-5; perhaps TRBD2 as D (5 bases). V was shortened by 0 bases and J by 4 bases, with 12 bases between the two germline ends. Per germline, CDR1 LGHNA and CDR2 YNFKEQ. The CDR3 spans 15 residues. DNA of the CDR3: TGTGCCAGCAGCCAAGATCTCGCTAGCCGAGAGACCCAGTACTTC. It specifies CASSQDLASRETQYF.

The V gene is TRBV10-3, the J gene TRBJ2-7, with TRBD2 matching 10 bases. This CDR3 is 15 amino acids long. J lost 0 bases, V lost 6 bases, and 5 bases had no gene match. The germline V gene encodes CDR1 ENHRY and CDR2 SYGVKD. The CDR3 is CAISPASGSSYEQYF. The CDR3 DNA follows: TGTGCCATCAGCCCCGCTAGCGGGAGCTCCTACGAGCAGTACTTC.

The CDR3 DNA is TGTGCCAGCAGCGTAAACGGGGTTCCAAGAGAGACCCAGTACTTC. Translated, it gives CASSVNGVPRETQYF. The rearrangement links TRBV9 to TRBJ2-5; D may be TRBD2 (5 bases). Germline V gene sequence: CDR1 SGDLS, CDR2 YYNGEE. V gave up 1 base and J gave up 4 bases, with 14 bases separating them. CDR3 length equals 15 residues.

The chain recombines TRBV6-5 with TRBJ1-2; 7 positions match TRBD1. This CDR3 is 15 amino acids long. V lost 7 bases and J lost 0; bases outside the gene matches: 8. In germline, CDR1 is MNHEY, CDR2 SVGAGI. CDR3 sequence (DNA): TGTGCCAGCAAAAACAGGGGAATCGCTAACTATGGCTACACCTTC. Encoded protein: CASKNRGIANYGYTF.

This clone appeared once. The chain joins TRBV6-5 to TRBJ2-3; TRBD1 might be the D (7 bases). Trimming stripped 2 bases from V and 5 bases from J, with 11 bases between. The CDR3 loop spans 14 amino acids. Germline CDR1 and CDR2: MNHEY and SVGAGI. This chain's CDR3 is CASSYRGRGDTQYF. The CDR3 bases are TGTGCCAGCAGTTACAGGGGGCGGGGAGATACGCAGTATTTT.

V and J are TRBV29-1 and TRBJ2-3, with 9 bases aligning to TRBD2. Germline CDR1 reads SQVTM; CDR2 reads ANQGSEA. The CDR3 covers 15 residues. The trim removed 7 bases at V and 3 bases at J, leaving 11 bases unmatched. The CDR3 DNA sequence: TGCAGCGGGGGGTTAGGTAGCGGGAGTACAGATACGCAGTATTTT. Amino acid sequence: CSGGLGSGSTDTQYF.

This chain joins TRBV7-2 and TRBJ2-5; TRBD2 matches 7 bases. J gave up 1 base and V 3 bases, and 5 bases lay outside the gene matches. The CDR3 covers 15 residues. CDR1 and CDR2 from the germline V gene are SGHTA and FQGNSA. CDR3 residues: CASSFGGGRQETQYF. The CDR3 coding sequence is TGTGCCAGCAGCTTCGGCGGGGGACGCCAAGAGACCCAGTACTTC.

CDR3 sequence (DNA): TGTGCCAGCAGTCCAACGACTAGCGGGAACTACAATGAGCAGTTCTTC. Encoded protein: CASSPTTSGNYNEQFF. The chain uses TRBV28 and TRBJ2-1, with TRBD2 identical over 11 bases. The V segment lost 5 bases and the J segment 3 bases; nucleotides outside the gene matches: 6. The V gene's germline CDR1 is MDHEN and CDR2 SYDVKM. CDR3 length equals 16 residues.

The rearrangement links TRBV4-1 to TRBJ2-2; D gene ambiguous. V lost 6 bases and J lost 5, with 16 bases in between. Germline V gene lookup returns CDR1 MGHRA and CDR2 YSYEKL. The CDR3 covers 15 residues. The CDR3 is CASSGIGFGTGELFF. The DNA of the CDR3 is TGCGCCAGCAGTGGGATAGGTTTCGGGACCGGGGAGCTGTTTTTT.

The chain recombines TRBV6-5 with TRBJ1-4; the D is unclear. The CDR3 runs to 13 residues. CDR1 MNHEY and CDR2 SVGAGI come from the germline V gene. The germline V and J ends were trimmed by 4 bases and 11 bases, with 14 bases remaining between them. The CDR3 region has the DNA TGTGCCAGCAGTTCGGAGTCAGTGGAGAAACTGTTTTTT. Residues: CASSSESVEKLFF.